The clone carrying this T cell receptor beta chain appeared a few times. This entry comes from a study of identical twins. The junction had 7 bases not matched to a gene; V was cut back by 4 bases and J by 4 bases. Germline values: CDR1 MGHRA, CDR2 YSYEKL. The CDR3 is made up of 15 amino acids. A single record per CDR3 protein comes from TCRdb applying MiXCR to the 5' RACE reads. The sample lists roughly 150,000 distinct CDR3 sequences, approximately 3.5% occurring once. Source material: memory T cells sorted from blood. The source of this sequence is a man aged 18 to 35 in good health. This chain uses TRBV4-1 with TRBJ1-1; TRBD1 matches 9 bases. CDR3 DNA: TGCGCCAGCAGCCGACAGGGGGATGGGGGCACTGAAGCTTTCTTT. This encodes CASSRQGDGGTEAFF.